This is a list of T cell receptor beta chains from one sample in a study of cytotoxic CD8 clonotypes in ibrutinib-treated CLL. This table comes from immunoSEQ multiplex PCR, and its TCRdb copy is limited to in-frame clones, with some not included. In the table there are some 140,000 clones, roughly 90% of which are singletons. The input for sequencing was PBMCs, taken after 12 months of ibrutinib treatment. These receptors were obtained from a human donor with chronic lymphocytic leukemia. Each CDR3 is given with its conserved first and last residue. The D gene is left open where the match is weak. Expanded clones are given a class, and other clones once, few, many or no size at all.

clone_size cdr3_length j_call d_call v_call cdr3_nt cdr3_aa
NA 14 TRBJ1-1 NA TRBV30 TGTGCCTGGAGCCAAGAGGGGTGGGACACTGAAGCTTTCTTT CAWSQEGWDTEAFF
few 15 TRBJ2-2 TRBD2 TRBV7-3 TGTGCCAGCAGCCTAAGCGGGAGTGGCACCGGGGAGCTGTTTTTT CASSLSGSGTGELFF
NA 14 TRBJ2-3 NA TRBV5-4 TGTGCCAGCAGCTTGGTGGGCCCGGTGGATACGCAGTATTTT CASSLVGPVDTQYF
NA 13 TRBJ1-2 NA TRBV27 TGTGCCAGCAGTCCGGGTCCCGACTATGGCTACACCTTC CASSPGPDYGYTF
NA 13 TRBJ2-5 NA TRBV30 TGTGCCTGGAGTGTAGCTAGCTACGAGACCCAGTACTTC CAWSVASYETQYF
NA 16 TRBJ1-2 NA TRBV10-3 TGTGCCATCAGTGAATCGGTAGCTGCAGGGGTCTATGGCTACACCTTC CAISESVAAGVYGYTF
NA 14 TRBJ1-1 NA TRBV28 TGTGCCAGCAGTTCGCCCCAAGTGATAACTGAAGCTTTCTTT CASSSPQVITEAFF
NA 16 TRBJ2-7 TRBD2 TRBV10-3 TGTGCCATCACCGGGACTAGCGGGACTAACTCCTACGAGCAGTACTTC CAITGTSGTNSYEQYF
once 15 TRBJ2-3 NA TRBV28 TGTGCCAGCAGTTTGTCCGGGACTAGCACAGATACGCAGTATTTT CASSLSGTSTDTQYF
NA 15 TRBJ2-3 NA TRBV6-6 TGTGCCAGCAGTTACAGTCCGGGGCTCGAGGGTACGCAGTATTTT CASSYSPGLEGTQYF
NA 18 TRBJ2-1 TRBD2 TRBV4-2 TGTGCCAGCAGCCAAGAACCCGCCCGGACTAGGACATACAATGAGCAGTTCTTC CASSQEPARTRTYNEQFF
NA 14 TRBJ2-7 NA TRBV7-9 TGTGCCAGCAGCTTAGCGTCGGGGTCCCACGAGCAGTACTTC CASSLASGSHEQYF
NA 12 TRBJ2-3 NA TRBV28 TGTGCCAGCAGCTCGGGCGGATCTACGCAGTATTTT CASSSGGSTQYF
NA 13 TRBJ2-3 TRBD2 TRBV19 TGTGCCAGTAGTATTCGGACTAGAGATACGCAGTATTTT CASSIRTRDTQYF
NA 15 TRBJ2-7 TRBD2 TRBV4-2 TGTGCCAGCAGCCAAGTGAGCGGGAGTGGGGACGAGCAGTACTTC CASSQVSGSGDEQYF
NA 12 TRBJ1-2 NA TRBV28 TGTGCCAGCAGTAAAATTACCTATGGCTACACCTTC CASSKITYGYTF
few 16 TRBJ2-7 NA TRBV27 TGTGCCAGCAGTTTATCCATAGGGGAGTCATCCAACGAGCAGTACTTC CASSLSIGESSNEQYF
NA 15 TRBJ2-3 NA TRBV28 TGTGCCAGCCTAGGTTGGGCCCTGGGAGTAGATACGCAGTATTTT CASLGWALGVDTQYF
NA 14 TRBJ2-1 TRBD2 TRBV11-2 TGTGCCAGCAGCAACCCGGGACTAGCGTTCGAGCAGTTCTTC CASSNPGLAFEQFF
NA 16 TRBJ2-2 NA TRBV9 TGTGCCAGCAGCGTAAGAGCGGCCCCTGGGACCGGGGAGCTGTTTTTT CASSVRAAPGTGELFF
NA 16 TRBJ2-7 TRBD1 TRBV19 TGTGCCAGTAGTAGGGCAGGGGGCGAAAAATCCTACGAGCAGTACTTC CASSRAGGEKSYEQYF
NA 11 TRBJ2-2 NA TRBV7-9 TGTGCCAGCAGCCCCAGGGGGGAGCTGTTTTTT CASSPRGELFF
NA 13 TRBJ2-7 NA TRBV19 TGTGCCAGTAGTATAGAGGGTGCCTACGAGCAGTACTTC CASSIEGAYEQYF
NA 13 TRBJ1-4 NA TRBV7-9 TGTGCCAGCAGCTTACCCGTTAATGAAAAACTGTTTTTT CASSLPVNEKLFF
NA 14 TRBJ2-1 TRBD2 TRBV10-3 TGTGCCATCATGGGGGGACTAGCCTACAATGAGCAGTTCTTC CAIMGGLAYNEQFF
NA 17 TRBJ2-1 TRBD1 TRBV11-2 TGTGCCAGCAGCTACCGGGACAGGGTTAGTACTTACAATGAGCAGTTCTTC CASSYRDRVSTYNEQFF
NA 15 TRBJ2-2 NA TRBV25-1 TGTGCCAGCAGTGAATTACAAGCGAACACCGGGGAGCTGTTTTTT CASSELQANTGELFF
NA 13 TRBJ2-7 NA TRBV28 TGTGCCAGCAGTTTCGGGGGATCCTACGAGCAGTACTTC CASSFGGSYEQYF
NA 13 TRBJ2-7 NA TRBV19 TGTGCCAGTAGTATAAGGACAGAATACGAGCAGTACTTC CASSIRTEYEQYF
NA 13 TRBJ1-5 NA TRBV7-7 TGTGCTAGCAGCTTAGATGGGCATCAGCCCCAGCATTTT CASSLDGHQPQHF
NA 16 TRBJ2-5 NA TRBV5-1 TGCGCCAGCAGCTTGGAAGGGTCGAGTTCCGTGGAGACCCAGTACTTC CASSLEGSSSVETQYF
NA 13 TRBJ1-1 TRBD1 TRBV7-9 TGTGCCAGCAGCGGGGACAGCGCCACTGAAGCTTTCTTT CASSGDSATEAFF
NA 16 TRBJ1-1 TRBD1 TRBV25-1 TGTGCCAGCAGTGAATTAAGGGACAGCTTGAACACTGAAGCTTTCTTT CASSELRDSLNTEAFF
NA 15 TRBJ2-5 NA TRBV11-2 TGTGCCAGCAGCTTAGATGGCGCTAACCAAGAGACCCAGTACTTC CASSLDGANQETQYF
NA 12 TRBJ2-7 NA TRBV28 TGTGCCAGCAGTGAATCCGCGTACGAGCAGTACTTC CASSESAYEQYF
NA 13 TRBJ2-5 NA TRBV2 TGTGCCAGCAGTGGGACCGTAGCAGAGACCCAGTACTTC CASSGTVAETQYF
NA 11 TRBJ1-2 NA TRBV30 TGTGCCTGGGCCTCTCTATATGGCTACACCTTC CAWASLYGYTF
NA 13 TRBJ2-3 TRBD1 TRBV19 TGTGCCGCTGGGAGACAGGGCTCAGATACGCAGTATTTT CAAGRQGSDTQYF
once 15 TRBJ2-3 NA TRBV14 TGTGCCAGCAGCCAAAAGCAGACTAGCACAGATACGCAGTATTTT CASSQKQTSTDTQYF
NA 16 TRBJ2-3 NA TRBV11-2 TGTGCCAGCGGTATCGGGGGGCGTTTAGGCACAGATACGCAGTATTTT CASGIGGRLGTDTQYF
NA 16 TRBJ2-3 NA TRBV9 TGTGCCAGCAGCACCCTAGAGAGCCTAAGCACAGATACGCAGTATTTT CASSTLESLSTDTQYF
NA 10 TRBJ2-4 NA TRBV6-5 TGTGCCACCGCAGAGGGCATTCAGTACTTC CATAEGIQYF
NA 10 TRBJ2-1 NA TRBV7-9 TGTGCCAGCAGCACCCATGAGCAGTTCTTC CASSTHEQFF
NA 13 TRBJ2-1 TRBD1 TRBV4-2 TGTGCCAGCAGCCGCGGGACAGGGAATGAGCAGTTCTTC CASSRGTGNEQFF
NA 17 TRBJ2-6 TRBD1 TRBV28 TGTGCCAGCAGGCCGGGACAGGGAATCTCTGGGGCCAACGTCCTGACTTTC CASRPGQGISGANVLTF
NA 17 TRBJ2-5 NA TRBV5-1 TGCGCCAGCAGCTGGACCCCCAGAACCCTAGACCAAGAGACCCAGTACTTC CASSWTPRTLDQETQYF
NA 12 TRBJ2-7 NA TRBV7-2 TGTGCCAGCAGCTTACCAACCTACGAGCAGTACTTC CASSLPTYEQYF
NA 13 TRBJ2-3 TRBD2 TRBV7-9 TGTGCCAGCAGCTTACTAGCGGCAGATACGCAGTATTTT CASSLLAADTQYF
NA 14 TRBJ1-1 NA TRBV10-2 TGCGCCAGCTACATGTACAGGGTTTTTAATGAAGCTTTCTTT CASYMYRVFNEAFF
NA 13 TRBJ2-7 NA TRBV7-9 TGTGCCAGCAGCTTATACAGTGGAAACGAGCAGTACTTC CASSLYSGNEQYF
NA 11 TRBJ1-5 NA TRBV20-1 TGCAGTGCTCGGAACACAGGGAAACAGCATTTT CSARNTGKQHF
NA 12 TRBJ1-2 TRBD1 TRBV5-6 TGTGCCAGCAGCGGACAGGCGTATGGCTACACCTTC CASSGQAYGYTF
NA 15 TRBJ1-3 NA TRBV30 TGTGCCTGTCCCGACGGCGGGGGGTCTGGAAACACCATATATTTT CACPDGGGSGNTIYF